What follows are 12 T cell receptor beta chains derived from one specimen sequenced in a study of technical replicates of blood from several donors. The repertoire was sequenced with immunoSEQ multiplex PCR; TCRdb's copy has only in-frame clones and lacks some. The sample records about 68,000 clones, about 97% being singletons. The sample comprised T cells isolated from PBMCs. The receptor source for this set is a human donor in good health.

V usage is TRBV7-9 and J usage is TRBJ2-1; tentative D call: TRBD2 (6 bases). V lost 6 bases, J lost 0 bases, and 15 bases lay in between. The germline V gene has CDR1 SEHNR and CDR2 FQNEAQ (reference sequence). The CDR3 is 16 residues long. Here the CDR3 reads CASSPLLAVSYNEQFF. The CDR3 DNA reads TGTGCCAGCAGTCCTTTATTAGCGGTCTCCTACAATGAGCAGTTCTTC.

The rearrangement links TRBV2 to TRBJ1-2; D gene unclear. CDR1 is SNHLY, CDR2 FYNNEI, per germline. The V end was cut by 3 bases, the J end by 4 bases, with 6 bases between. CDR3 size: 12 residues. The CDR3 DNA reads TGTGCCAGCAGTGAGAGCGGCTATGGCTACACCTTC. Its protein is CASSESGYGYTF.

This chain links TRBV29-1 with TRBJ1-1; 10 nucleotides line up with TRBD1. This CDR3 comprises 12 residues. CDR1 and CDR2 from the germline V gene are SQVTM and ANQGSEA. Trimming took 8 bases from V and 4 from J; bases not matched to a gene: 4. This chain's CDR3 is CSFRDRGTEAFF. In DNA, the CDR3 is TGCAGCTTCAGGGACAGGGGCACTGAAGCTTTCTTT.

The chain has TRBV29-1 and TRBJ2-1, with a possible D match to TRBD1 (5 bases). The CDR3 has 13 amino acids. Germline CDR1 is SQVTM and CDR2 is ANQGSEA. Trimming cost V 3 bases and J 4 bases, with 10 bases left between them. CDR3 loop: CSVEQGTYNEQFF. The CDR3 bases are TGCAGCGTTGAGCAGGGAACGTACAATGAGCAGTTCTTC.

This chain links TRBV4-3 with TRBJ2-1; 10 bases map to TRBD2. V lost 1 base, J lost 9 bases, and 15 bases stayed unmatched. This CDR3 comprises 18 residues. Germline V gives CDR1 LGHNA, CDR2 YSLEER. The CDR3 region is CASSQGVVLEREGGEQFF. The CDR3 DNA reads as TGCGCCAGCAGCCAAGGGGTAGTTCTTGAGCGGGAGGGAGGTGAGCAGTTCTTC.

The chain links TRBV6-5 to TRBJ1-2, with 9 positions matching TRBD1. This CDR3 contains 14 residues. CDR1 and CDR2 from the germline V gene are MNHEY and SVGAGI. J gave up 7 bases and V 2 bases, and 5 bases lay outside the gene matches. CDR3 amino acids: CASSYTRTGVGYTF. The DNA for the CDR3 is TGTGCCAGCAGTTACACCAGGACAGGGGTTGGCTACACCTTC.

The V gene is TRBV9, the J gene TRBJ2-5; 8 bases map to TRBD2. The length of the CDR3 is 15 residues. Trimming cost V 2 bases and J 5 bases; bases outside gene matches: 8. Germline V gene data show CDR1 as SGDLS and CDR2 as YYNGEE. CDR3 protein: CASSVSGAYEETQYF. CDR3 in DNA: TGTGCCAGCAGCGTTAGCGGGGCGTACGAGGAGACCCAGTACTTC.

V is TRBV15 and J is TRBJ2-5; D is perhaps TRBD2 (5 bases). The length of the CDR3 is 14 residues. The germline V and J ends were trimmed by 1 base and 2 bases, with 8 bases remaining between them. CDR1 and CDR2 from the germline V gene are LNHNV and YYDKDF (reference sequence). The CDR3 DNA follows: TGTGCCACCAGCAGAGCGGGGAGTCAAGAGACCCAGTACTTC. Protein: CATSRAGSQETQYF.

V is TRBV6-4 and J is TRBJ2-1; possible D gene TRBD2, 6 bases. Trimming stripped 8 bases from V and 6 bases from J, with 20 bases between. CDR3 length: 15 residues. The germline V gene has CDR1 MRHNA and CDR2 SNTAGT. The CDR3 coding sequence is TGTGCCAGCTCAGACATAGCTAGCGCAGTCAATGAGCAGTTCTTC. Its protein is CASSDIASAVNEQFF.

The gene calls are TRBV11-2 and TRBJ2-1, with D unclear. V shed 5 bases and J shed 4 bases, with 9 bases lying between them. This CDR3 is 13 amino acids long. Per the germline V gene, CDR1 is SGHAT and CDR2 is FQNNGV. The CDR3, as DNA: TGTGCCAGCAGCCAAGCCGGGTACAATGAGCAGTTCTTC. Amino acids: CASSQAGYNEQFF.

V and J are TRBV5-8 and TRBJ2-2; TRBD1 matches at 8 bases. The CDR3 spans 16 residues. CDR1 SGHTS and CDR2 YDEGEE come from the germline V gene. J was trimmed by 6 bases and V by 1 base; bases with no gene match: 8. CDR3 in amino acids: CASSLFPRGRAGELFF. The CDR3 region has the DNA TGTGCCAGCAGCTTGTTCCCCAGGGGGCGAGCCGGGGAGCTGTTTTTT.

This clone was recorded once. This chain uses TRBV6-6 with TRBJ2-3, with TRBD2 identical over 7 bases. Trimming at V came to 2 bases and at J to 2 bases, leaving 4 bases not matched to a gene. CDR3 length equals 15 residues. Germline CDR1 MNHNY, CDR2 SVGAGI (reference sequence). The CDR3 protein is CASSYLREFTDTQYF. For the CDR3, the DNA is TGTGCCAGCAGTTACCTGCGGGAGTTCACAGATACGCAGTATTTT.